Listed here are 30 T cell receptor beta chains from one sample, sequenced in a study of tumor-infiltrating lymphocytes in primary liver carcinoma. They got blood RNA out of unsorted whole blood and also pulled out germline DNA. The researchers produced TCR beta cDNA from around 500 ng total RNA with a constant-region primer. Three nested multiplex PCR rounds of slightly modified ARM-PCR generated TCR beta libraries. The opening two PCR rounds, nine to eleven cycles each, paired TRBV1-TRBV30 forward primers with a C-beta reverse primer. TCRdb reanalysed the multiplex PCR reads using MiXCR and keeps one entry per CDR3 protein. The sample lists about 180,000 distinct CDR3 sequences; 60% were seen once. Sample: peripheral blood. These receptors all come from a man aged 35-49 years with primary liver carcinoma and hepatitis B virus infection.

The gene calls are TRBV5-6 and TRBJ2-5; tentative D call: TRBD1 (6 bases). Trimming left V 4 bases short and J 6 bases short, with 16 bases between. The CDR3 has 14 residues. The germline gives CDR1 SGHDT, CDR2 YYEEEE. CDR3 in amino acids: CASSRDISVKTQYF. The CDR3 region has the DNA TGTGCCAGCAGCCGGGACATTAGCGTTAAGACCCAGTACTTC.

This clonotype has more than one count but fewer than ten. The rearrangement uses TRBV5-4 and TRBJ1-1, with 7 bases aligning to TRBD1. Germline V CDR1 and CDR2: SGHNT, YYREEE (reference sequence). V lost 2 bases and J lost 4; bases outside the gene matches: 8. The CDR3 consists of 15 residues. CDR3 sequence (DNA): TGTGCCAGCAGCTTCTCGACAGGGCAAGGCACTGAAGCTTTCTTT. The encoded protein is CASSFSTGQGTEAFF.

Note on this clonotype: Since the CDR3 does not end with the conserved phenylalanine or tryptophan, this likely comes from a read error. The rearrangement joins TRBV11-1 to TRBJ2-2; 7 bases agree with TRBD1. CDR3 length: 14 residues. Germline V gene lookup returns CDR1 SGHAT and CDR2 FQDESV (reference sequence). CDR3 sequence: CARSHRGNTGELFI. The DNA for the CDR3 is TGCGCCAGGAGCCACAGGGGTAACACCGGGGAGCTGTTTATT.

V is TRBV6-6 and J is TRBJ1-5; 9 bases match TRBD1. The germline V gene has CDR1 MNHNY and CDR2 SVGAGI (reference sequence). The CDR3 totals 16 residues. V lost 9 bases and J lost 0; bases outside the gene matches: 9. The CDR3 DNA reads TGTGCCAGGAGTGTACAGGGGGCGATTAGCAATCAGCCCCAGCATTTT. Protein: CARSVQGAISNQPQHF.

This clonotype was recorded once. J is TRBJ2-1 and V is TRBV11-2; D call uncertain. Germline CDR1 is SGHAT and CDR2 is FQNNGV. The CDR3 covers 14 residues. The germline V and J ends were trimmed by 2 bases and 6 bases, with 11 bases remaining between them. The CDR3 DNA sequence: TGTGCCAGCAGCTTAAGCGAGAGCGCCAATGAGCAGTTCTTC. Its protein is CASSLSESANEQFF.

The table lists this clonotype with many counts. This chain links TRBV11-2 with TRBJ2-7; D may be TRBD1 or TRBD2 (11 bases each). The germline CDR1 and CDR2 sequences are SGHAT and FQNNGV. The V end was cut by 6 bases, the J end by 0 bases, with 27 bases between. This CDR3 contains 19 residues. The CDR3 spells CASRQDRGRLAGGSYEQYF. The CDR3 coding sequence is TGTGCCAGCAGACAGGACAGGGGGCGGCTAGCGGGAGGCTCCTACGAGCAGTACTTC.

The chain combines TRBV21-1 with TRBJ1-4. TRBV21-1 is labeled a pseudogene. The CDR3 consists of 18 residues. The CDR3 DNA is TGTGCCAGCGCCAGACCCCCGGACTTCTCTAAACTGGGTGAAAAACTGTTTTTT. Residues: CASARPPDFSKLGEKLFF.

With regard to this clonotype: One end of the junction varies from germline; a read error may be responsible. The V call is TRBV4-1, the J call TRBJ2-1, with TRBD2 matching 10 bases. Per the germline V gene, CDR1 is MGHRA and CDR2 is YSYEKL. The CDR3 spans 16 residues. The CDR3 nucleotides are TGCGCCAGCAGCCAAGCCGGGACTAGCGTCTACAATGAGCTGTTCTTC. Translation: CASSQAGTSVYNELFF.

Points on this clonotype: One junction end disagrees with the germline gene, perhaps due to a read error. This rearrangement joins TRBV11-3 to TRBJ2-1, with D maybe TRBD2 (6 bases). Germline V gene lookup returns CDR1 SGHNT and CDR2 YENEEA. The CDR3 is 15 residues long. The CDR3 sequence: CASSLGGTDYNEHFF. The CDR3 DNA sequence: TGTGCCAGCAGCTTGGGAGGCACGGATTACAATGAGCACTTTTTC. Based on the CDR3 plus reference TRBV11-3 and TRBJ2-1, the full variable domain is EAGVVQSPRYKIIEKKQPVAFWCNPISGHNTLYWYLQNLGQGPELLIRYENEEAVDDSQLPKDRFSAERLKGVDSTLKIQPAELGDSAVYLCASSLGGTDYNEHFFGPGTRLTVL.

On this clonotype itself: One junction end does not reproduce the germline sequence, and a read error may be involved. The chain recombines TRBV6-2 or TRBV6-3 with TRBJ2-1, with D possibly TRBD1 on 5 matching bases. The CDR3 spans 16 residues. In germline, CDR1 is MNHEY, CDR2 SVGEGT. CDR3 sequence: CASSYSILGAVNEQSF. The CDR3 DNA sequence: TGTGCCAGCAGTTACTCAATTCTAGGGGCAGTCAATGAGCAGTCCTTC.

V gene TRBV4-1 combines with J gene TRBJ1-2; 11 bases map to TRBD1. CDR3 length: 16 residues. V was clipped by 0 bases and J by 5 bases; unmatched bases: 5. From germline, CDR1 is MGHRA and CDR2 YSYEKL. The CDR3 sequence: CASSQDEGDRGYGYTF. CDR3 bases: TGCGCCAGCAGCCAAGATGAAGGGGACAGGGGGTATGGCTACACCTTC.

V and J are TRBV5-1 and TRBJ1-1; no reliable D call. Trimming pared 2 bases from V and 4 bases from J, leaving 9 bases between. The CDR3 runs 13 residues. Germline V gene lookup returns CDR1 SGHRS and CDR2 YFSETQ. As DNA, the CDR3 is TGCGCCAGCAGCTTACGGTGTGGCACTGAAGCTTTCTTT. This codes for CASSLRCGTEAFF.

This sequence joins TRBV30 and TRBJ2-7; D is unresolved. This CDR3 has 14 residues. The V end was cut by 1 base, the J end by 1 base, with 11 bases between. Looked up from germline, CDR1 is GTSNPN and CDR2 is SVGIG (reference sequence). DNA of the CDR3: TGTGCCTGGAGTGCCCCGACTGGGTCCTACGAGCAGTACTTC. It yields the protein CAWSAPTGSYEQYF.

Of note for this clonotype: Likely a read error: the CDR3 ends without its conserved phenylalanine or tryptophan. Because the CDR3's place on the DNA is in doubt, the DNA is left out and the CDR3 is given as listed by TCRdb. This rearrangement joins TRBV11-2 to TRBJ2-1; the table's TRBD2 call for D was not verified on the DNA. With termini counted, the CDR3 has 13 amino acids. CDR1 is SGHAT and CDR2 is FQNNGV in the germline V gene. CDR3 region: CASNRGSGSEQFV.

This sequence joins TRBV11-2 and TRBJ2-4; 7 bases are a match to TRBD2. The J segment lost 5 bases and the V segment lost 0 bases, leaving 7 bases of the junction unmatched. CDR3 size: 16 residues. Germline V gene sequence: CDR1 SGHAT, CDR2 FQNNGV. In DNA form, the CDR3 reads TGTGCCAGCAGCTTAGAACCCGGGAGGCCCCAAAACATTCAGTACTTC. The encoded protein is CASSLEPGRPQNIQYF.

This clonotype was observed at least ten times. The gene calls are TRBV11-2 and TRBJ1-1; perhaps TRBD1 as D (5 bases). Germline lookup yields CDR1 SGHAT and CDR2 FQNNGV. V lost 5 bases and J 9 bases, leaving 10 bases between the germline ends. The CDR3 has 11 amino acids. The CDR3 nucleotides are TGTGCCAGCAGCCTCCGGACACAAGCTTTCTTT. Translation: CASSLRTQAFF.

The V and J genes are TRBV12-3 or TRBV12-4 and TRBJ2-7, with 9 bases matching TRBD2. The end of the DNA fits TRBJ2-1 better, so the J call may be wrong. CDR3 size: 16 residues. CDR3 loop: CASSLGSLAGSNEQFF. In DNA, the CDR3 is TGTGCCAGCAGTTTAGGCTCCCTAGCGGGGTCCAATGAGCAGTTCTTC.

The chain combines TRBV6-1 with TRBJ1-1; D is uncertain. Germline V gene data show CDR1 as MNHNS and CDR2 as SASEGT. The ends were cut back, 6 bases at V and 1 base at J, with 12 bases in the middle. CDR3 length: 14 residues. The CDR3 sequence: CASRWATTNTEAFF. For the CDR3, the DNA is TGTGCCAGCAGATGGGCGACAACGAACACTGAAGCTTTCTTT.

About this clonotype: With a much larger clone just one base away, this may be a read error. The chain recombines TRBV11-3 with TRBJ2-4; 11 bases align to TRBD2. Per the germline V gene, CDR1 is SGHNT and CDR2 is YENEEA. CDR3 size: 21 residues. J lost 0 bases, V lost 5 bases, and 18 bases had no gene match. This chain's CDR3 is CASSPRQPGLAEPIAKNIQYF. DNA of the CDR3: TGTGCCAGCAGCCCTCGACAGCCGGGACTAGCGGAGCCCATAGCCAAAAACATTCAGTACTTC.

This clonotype occurred many times. This CDR3 reads CASSHAGGGFRFF. Written as DNA, the CDR3 is TGTGCCAGCAGCCACGCTGGGGGAGGGTTTCGGTTCTTC. The chain recombines TRBV4-2 with TRBJ2-1, with 7 nucleotides matching TRBD2. Trimming at V came to 3 bases and at J to 15 bases, leaving 11 bases not matched to a gene. Per the germline V gene, CDR1 is LGHNA and CDR2 is YNFKEQ. The CDR3 consists of 13 residues.

This clonotype was seen only once. The chain combines TRBV7-9 with TRBJ2-7, with a weak D call TRBD1 (5 bases). The CDR3 extends over 15 amino acids. Looked up from germline, CDR1 is SEHNR and CDR2 is FQNEAQ (reference sequence). V lost 1 base, J lost 0 bases, and 10 bases lay in between. The CDR3, as DNA: TGTGCCAGCAGCTTAGTACAGGCCAGCTCCTACGAGCAGTACTTC. This gives the protein CASSLVQASSYEQYF.

A note on this clonotype: A read error may account for a junction end that differs from germline. The chain has TRBV7-8 and TRBJ1-4; tentatively, D is TRBD1 (6 bases). Per the germline V gene, CDR1 is SGHVS and CDR2 is FQNEAQ. This CDR3 has 15 amino acids. The chain's CDR3 is CASSSGWTDNEKLFF. The DNA of the CDR3 is TGTGCCAGTAGCTCAGGCTGGACAGATAATGAAAAACTGTTTTTT.

This sequence joins TRBV6-2 or TRBV6-3 and TRBJ2-7; D gene unclear. The V and J ends lost 2 bases and 6 bases respectively, with 17 bases between them. The CDR3 consists of 15 residues. CDR1 MNHEY and CDR2 SVGEGT come from the germline V gene. In DNA form, the CDR3 reads TGTGCCAGCAGTTACAACGGGCCGTGGTTCTCCGAGCAGTACTTC. Translation gives CASSYNGPWFSEQYF.

Comments on this clonotype: A read error is possible here, since a much larger clone lies one base away. This chain uses TRBV4-1 with TRBJ2-5, with TRBD2 matching over 10 bases. CDR1 and CDR2 (germline): MGHRA, YSYEKL. The CDR3 totals 15 residues. Here the CDR3 reads CVSSQGTSERETQYF. Here the CDR3 DNA reads TGCGTCAGCAGCCAAGGGACTAGCGAGAGAGAGACCCAGTACTTC.

Worth noting for this clonotype: This may come from a read error, since a much larger clone is one base off. The rearrangement uses TRBV11-2 and TRBJ2-3; a weak D match, TRBD2 (7 bases). Deletions cut 5 bases from V and 3 bases from J, with 27 bases between. Looked up from germline, CDR1 is SGHAT and CDR2 is FQNNGV. This CDR3 contains 19 residues. The CDR3 nucleotides read TGTGCCAGCAGCCTCGGGGCGGGGGCCCGGGGCGGGAGAACAGATACGCAGTATTTT. This codes for CASSLGAGARGGRTDTQYF. The full variable domain, rest sourced from reference TRBV11-2 and TRBJ2-3, is EAGVAQSPRYKIIEKRQSVAFWCNPISGHATLYWYQQILGQGPKLLIQFQNNGVVDDSQLPKDRFSAERLKGVDSTLKIQPAKLEDSAVYLCASSLGAGARGGRTDTQYFGPGTRLTVL.

In this sample, this clonotype turned up a few times. The genes are TRBV12-3 or TRBV12-4 and TRBJ2-5; perhaps TRBD1 as D (6 bases). The CDR3 contains 14 residues. Deletions cut 3 bases from V and 5 bases from J, with 13 bases between. The CDR3 loop reads CASSLWGDRETQYF. The CDR3 coding sequence is TGTGCCAGCAGTTTGTGGGGAGACAGGGAGACCCAGTACTTC.

The V and J genes are TRBV11-2 and TRBJ2-7; a weak D match, TRBD1 (5 bases). This CDR3 has 13 amino acids. CDR1 SGHAT and CDR2 FQNNGV come from the germline V gene. The CDR3 DNA follows: TGTGGCTGCAGCGCGGACATCTCCTACGAGCAGTACTTC. This encodes CGCSADISYEQYF.

Only a few counts were recorded for this clonotype. The V gene is TRBV29-1, the J gene TRBJ1-2; D ambiguous. The CDR3 runs to 12 residues. V was cut by 0 bases and J by 7 bases, with 9 bases left in between. Germline V gives CDR1 SQVTM, CDR2 ANQGSEA. The CDR3 region has the DNA TGCAGCGTTGAAGATCTGGAGTTTGGCTACACCTTC. This encodes CSVEDLEFGYTF.

In the case of this clonotype: A much bigger clone sits one base away, suggesting this may be a read error. This chain uses TRBV6-1 with TRBJ2-3; a possible D gene is TRBD2 (5 bases). Germline CDR1 MNHNS, CDR2 SASEGT. The CDR3 is 15 residues long. Trimming left V 5 bases short and J 2 bases short, with 14 bases between. The CDR3 DNA reads as TGTGCCAGCAGTCCCGGGGTGGGTGTCACAGATACGCAGTATTTT. This gives the protein CASSPGVGVTDTQYF.

This clonotype appeared a few times. The rearrangement links TRBV7-8 to TRBJ2-5, with D perhaps matching TRBD2 (5 bases). The CDR3 length is 15 residues. V was clipped by 1 base and J by 5 bases, with 14 bases between them. Germline lookup yields CDR1 SGHVS and CDR2 FQNEAQ. For the CDR3, the DNA is TGTGCCAGCAGCTTAGTCCGCTGGAGGCCGGAGACCCAGTACTTC. Residues: CASSLVRWRPETQYF.